This T cell receptor beta chain was identified in a study of blood T cells in healthy people across ages (dated by TCRdb to between 2014 and 2017). Notes on the research overall: In model experiments, template switching captured about one uniquely barcoded TCR beta cDNA molecule for every two T cells. Age-related changes in TCR beta repertoire diversity were measured in the study by deep sequencing normalized with unique cDNA molecular identifiers. The donors were divided into four age groups: young (average around 15 years), middle-aged (about 39), aged (approximately 64) and long-lived (roughly 88). To avoid experimental bias, donors of different ages were randomly spread across the sequencing lanes. For two donors (one aged 18 to 29 and one aged 80 or older), the study analyzed two additional independent replicas of 1 million unique cDNA reads from the same blood draw. The paper as a whole reports these results and caveats: Compared with the aged group, the long-lived group had more naive CD4+ T cells, fewer expanded clones and increased TCR diversity, a pattern suggesting age selection. Total diversity estimates from one million sequenced T cells were considered lower bounds and underestimates. Conclusive comparison of naive and antigen-experienced compartments was prevented by the profiling of bulk unsorted PBMCs. Observed TCR beta diversity correlated strongly with the percentage of naive T cells measured by flow cytometry. Donor CMV infection status was unknown, potentially confounding age-related changes in expanded clonotypes. Observed TCR beta diversity per million T cells fell roughly linearly with age, and a significant reduction was already apparent by age around 44.

At least ten counts were recorded for this clonotype. Its antigen is still unknown. No qualities accompany the bases; no much larger clone lies one base away. Donors were a few dozen systemically healthy Caucasian individuals from Russia aged roughly 6 to 100 years. Each donor gave around 9.8 milliliters of peripheral blood, collected into EDTA-treated Vacutainer tubes. Ficoll-Paque density-gradient centrifugation was used to isolate PBMCs, with at least 7 million per sample. Total RNA, at least 6 micrograms per sample, was extracted from PBMCs with Trizol reagent. For every donor, an aliquot of PBMCs went through flow cytometry to measure the percentages of naive CD45RAhigh/CD27high T cells. Via the germline V gene (reference sequence), CDR1 is LGHDT and CDR2 YNNKEL. The CDR3 goes from the cysteine to the phenylalanine over 12 residues. Only the CDR3 part of the read is kept: 36 bases, read in frame from the first base. V is shortened by 6 bases, J by 5 bases, and the region joining them spans 10 bases.

The library was generated by 5' RACE. Data came from an Illumina HiSeq 2500. A second roughly 6 to 11 cycle PCR used a sample-barcoded 5' primer and a J-beta primer mix. A template-switch 5' adaptor carrying 12 random nucleotides introduced a unique molecular identifier onto each TCR beta cDNA molecule. At least 3 million CDR3-containing paired-end reads were obtained from each sample. All of the RNA was converted into first-strand cDNA using the Mint cDNA synthesis kit, with a TRBC-specific oligonucleotide serving as the primer. Following uracil-DNA glycosylase treatment, a first 18-cycle PCR with universal primers M1SS and BC2_uni_R was performed on all cDNA. Per the original workflow: For normalization, 1 million high-quality reads were randomly selected from each sample, with every read carrying a distinct molecular identifier. Instead of being binned into consensus sequences, reads with shared molecular identifiers were discarded. MiTCR, set to a Q25 quality threshold and the strictest error-elimination algorithm, was used for CDR3 identification, clonotype clustering and error correction. A nonparametric unseen species model with Euler transformation was used to estimate lower-bound total TCR beta diversity. TCRdb cleaned the public reads at Q25 with fastp, built clones with MiXCR and kept in-frame beta chains. A single entry per CDR3 protein holds the most common genes and DNA from its merged rows. In this record, the V and J calls reflect TCRdb's handling and not the investigators' own analysis. This sample is represented by roughly 2 million distinct CDR3 sequences; 40% to 55% of them were singletons. Clones ranked in the top ten supply approximately 2.1% of the sample.

The source is a woman aged 40 to 49 in good health. The chain uses TRBV3-1 and TRBJ2-5; TRBD1 is a possible D gene, resting on 5 matching bases. The specimen sequenced was blood. Read as DNA, the sequence is TGTGCCAGCAGTCAGGGTTGGGAGACCCAGTACTTC. Its amino acids are CASSQGWETQYF.